The next 17 T cell receptor beta chains were all read from a single sample in a study of T cell repertoires in cytomegalovirus infection. TCRdb reanalysed the reads using MiXCR and keeps one entry per CDR3 protein. In the table there are about 230,000 distinct CDR3 sequences, approximately 24% of which are singletons. The specimen was CD8+ T cells from PBMCs. These receptors came from a human donor in good health (CMV status not recorded). Some clones in this sample may be carry-over from other donors' samples.

The chain combines TRBV28 with TRBJ1-5; 7 bases agree with TRBD1. The CDR3 is 15 amino acids. In germline, CDR1 is MDHEN, CDR2 SYDVKM. With V trimmed by 6 bases and J by 0 bases, 5 bases remained unmatched. CDR3 amino acids: CASRGTDYSNQPQHF. For the CDR3, the DNA is TGTGCCAGCAGGGGGACAGACTATAGCAATCAGCCCCAGCATTTT.

The rearrangement joins TRBV10-3 to TRBJ1-5, with 8 bases aligning to TRBD1. Trimming removed 4 bases from V and 7 bases from J; junction bases left unmatched: 6. CDR1 is ENHRY, CDR2 SYGVKD, per germline. There are 14 residues in the CDR3. Here the CDR3 reads CAISGSDREQPQHF. CDR3 sequence (DNA): TGTGCCATCAGTGGGTCGGACAGGGAACAGCCCCAGCATTTT.

V is TRBV12-3 or TRBV12-4 and J is TRBJ2-5, with 9 positions matching TRBD2. This CDR3 is built from 16 residues. V was clipped by 6 bases and J by 3 bases; unmatched bases: 11. CDR3 loop: CASSRRVAGAEETQYF. The DNA of the CDR3 is TGTGCCAGCAGCAGGAGGGTAGCGGGGGCCGAAGAGACCCAGTACTTC.

There are many counts of this clonotype. V usage is TRBV7-8 and J usage is TRBJ2-5, with 8 positions matching TRBD2. Germline V CDR1 and CDR2: SGHVS, FQNEAQ. There are 16 residues in the CDR3. V was pared by 3 bases and J by 2 bases, with 8 bases of the junction left unmatched. The CDR3 nucleotides read TGTGCCAGCAGCTTTGTAGCGGGAATAGCACAAGAGACCCAGTACTTC. This translates into CASSFVAGIAQETQYF.

The table lists this clonotype with a few counts. This sequence joins TRBV27 and TRBJ1-5, with a weak D call TRBD1 (5 bases). The CDR3 contains 13 residues. In germline, CDR1 is MNHEY, CDR2 SMNVEV (reference sequence). The V and J ends lost 4 bases and 3 bases respectively, with 7 bases between them. Written as DNA, the CDR3 is TGTGCCAGCAGTTGGGGGAACAATCAGCCCCAGCATTTT. This sequence encodes CASSWGNNQPQHF.

In this sample, this clonotype turned up a few times. This chain connects TRBV20-1 to TRBJ2-7; D is perhaps TRBD1 or TRBD2 (5 bases each). The CDR3 runs 13 residues. V was cut by 3 bases and J by 6 bases, with 15 bases left in between. Germline V lookup: CDR1 DFQATT, CDR2 SNEGSKA (reference sequence). Here the CDR3 DNA reads TGCAGTGCTAGGCCCGGGACCCTCGCCGAGCAGTACTTC. Translating it yields CSARPGTLAEQYF.

In its sample, this clonotype was seen a few times. This rearrangement joins TRBV12-3 or TRBV12-4 to TRBJ2-7; D may match TRBD1 or TRBD2 (6 bases each). Trimming took off 1 base at V and 5 bases at J, with 21 bases between the two ends. This CDR3 contains 17 residues. CDR3 protein: CASSLGMLGGLLDEQYF. DNA for the CDR3: TGTGCCAGCAGTTTAGGCATGCTGGGGGGCTTGCTGGACGAGCAGTACTTC.

In regard to this clonotype: One end of the junction does not line up with germline, which may come from a read error. The chain recombines TRBV2 with TRBJ2-1; 7 bases agree with TRBD2. The CDR3 contains 15 residues. Germline V gene data show CDR1 as SNHLY and CDR2 as FYNNEI. The CDR3 reads CASSQAQAGYNEQFF. CDR3 in DNA: TGTGCCAGCAGTCAAGCCCAAGCGGGGTACAATGAGCAGTTCTTC. The entire variable domain, with the rest obtained from reference TRBV2 and TRBJ2-1, is as follows: EPEVTQTPSHQVTQMGQEVILRCVPISNHLYFYWYRQILGQKVEFLVSFYNNEISEKSEIFDDQFSVERPDGSNFTLKIRSTKLEDSAMYFCASSQAQAGYNEQFFGPGTRLTVL.

The chain is built from TRBV27 and TRBJ1-1; D gene unclear. With 6 bases removed from V and 4 bases from J, the gap between germline ends came to 15 bases. In germline, CDR1 is MNHEY, CDR2 SMNVEV (reference sequence). The CDR3 is made up of 14 amino acids. The CDR3 region is CASRSYAGVTEAFF. In DNA, the CDR3 is TGTGCCAGCAGGTCTTACGCGGGAGTCACTGAAGCTTTCTTT.

This clonotype has only a few counts. The chain is built from TRBV20-1 and TRBJ2-5; 7 nucleotides agree with TRBD2. The CDR3 sequence is 16 residues long. The V gene end was trimmed by 2 bases and the J gene end by 3 bases; junction bases not matched to a gene: 12. Germline V gene sequence: CDR1 DFQATT, CDR2 SNEGSKA (reference sequence). CDR3: CSARLPSGLAEETQYF. DNA for the CDR3: TGCAGTGCTAGATTACCGTCGGGGCTAGCGGAAGAGACCCAGTACTTC.

The chain employs TRBV5-6 and TRBJ2-6; D could derive from TRBD1 or TRBD2 (6 bases each). This CDR3 is built from 18 residues. The V end lost 3 bases, the J end lost 3 bases, and 19 bases lay between the germline ends. The germline V gene encodes CDR1 SGHDT and CDR2 YYEEEE. CDR3 nucleotide sequence: TGTGCCAGCAGCTGGTCCGGGGGCGGGCCATTTGGGGCCAACGTCCTGACTTTC. It encodes CASSWSGGGPFGANVLTF.

The sample holds many counts of this clonotype. The gene calls are TRBV7-9 and TRBJ2-5; D is unclear. Trimming left V 1 base short and J 1 base short, with 7 bases between. The CDR3 is 14 amino acids. CDR1 is SEHNR and CDR2 is FQNEAQ in the germline V gene (reference sequence). CDR3 region: CASSLVPSQETQYF. In DNA, the CDR3 is TGTGCCAGCAGCTTAGTACCCAGCCAAGAGACCCAGTACTTC.

A few counts support this clonotype. The junction and the germline gene differ at one end; a read error may be behind it. In DNA, the CDR3 is TGTGCCAGCAGCTCCGGAGGAGTTACCTTGGACTTC. This encodes CASSSGGVTLDF. This chain joins TRBV7-9 and TRBJ2-5; maybe TRBD2 (5 bases). The CDR3 runs to 12 residues. Germline CDR1 reads SEHNR; CDR2 reads FQNEAQ (reference sequence).

Only a few counts were recorded for this clonotype. Compared with germline, one end of the junction differs, possibly owing to a read error. V is TRBV28 and J is TRBJ2-5; perhaps TRBD1 as D (6 bases). The length of the CDR3 is 14 residues. Germline V gene data show CDR1 as MDHEN and CDR2 as SYDVKM. CDR3 DNA sequence: TGTGCCAGCCGTTTTTCTACAGGGAGCGAGACCCAGTACTTC. Its translation: CASRFSTGSETQYF.

This rearrangement joins TRBV11-1 to TRBJ2-7; no clear D. The CDR3 totals 14 residues. Between the trimmed V and J ends, which lost 5 bases and 7 bases, there was a span of 18 bases. Germline V gene data show CDR1 as SGHAT and CDR2 as FQDESV (reference sequence). This CDR3 is CASSRLEFAGEQYF. The CDR3, as DNA: TGTGCCAGCAGCCGCCTCGAGTTTGCTGGAGAGCAGTACTTC.

This clonotype has only a few counts. The V gene is TRBV28, the J gene TRBJ1-6; 8 bases match TRBD1. J lost 4 bases, V lost 6 bases, and 2 bases had no gene match. CDR3 length: 14 residues. From germline, CDR1 is MDHEN and CDR2 SYDVKM. CDR3 sequence: CASRRTGYNSPLHF. In nucleotides, the CDR3 is TGTGCCAGCAGAAGGACAGGGTATAATTCACCCCTCCACTTT.

The genes are TRBV20-1 and TRBJ1-1; no firm D call. Trimming stripped 0 bases from V and 3 bases from J, with 17 bases between. CDR1 and CDR2 (germline): DFQATT, SNEGSKA (reference sequence). The CDR3 spans 16 residues. The CDR3 DNA sequence: TGCAGTGCTAGAGATCATGTCAAGGGCTCGGACACTGAAGCTTTCTTT. It encodes CSARDHVKGSDTEAFF.